The rows below give T cell receptor beta chains drawn from one sample of a study of blood T cells in healthy people across ages. TCRdb recomputed calls from the 5' RACE reads with MiXCR, one row per CDR3 protein. Of more than 750,000 distinct CDR3 sequences listed, roughly 28% are singletons. These data were also filed under a second study, of T cells of mothers and their children.

The sample comprised blood. The receptors were sampled from a woman aged 40 to 50 in good health. Both conserved end residues are part of each CDR3. D genes are given only for firm matches. Clone sizes are given selectively: once, few, many, or a class where the clone is expanded.

j_call d_call v_call clone_size cdr3_aa cdr3_nt
TRBJ2-1 . TRBV2 few CASSDPSGRQSSYNEQFF TGTGCCAGCAGTGACCCTTCCGGACGGCAGAGCTCCTACAATGAGCAGTTCTTC
TRBJ1-5 . TRBV12-3/TRBV12-4 . CASSLVGSAQPQHF TGTGCCAGCAGTTTAGTTGGGTCGGCTCAGCCCCAGCATTTT
TRBJ2-1 TRBD1 TRBV20-1 few CSARDRGRGSDEQVF TGCAGTGCTAGAGATAGGGGGCGCGGATCGGATGAGCAGGTCTTC
TRBJ1-5 . TRBV7-8 . CASSWLNQPQHF TGTGCCAGCAGCTGGCTAAATCAGCCCCAGCATTTT
TRBJ2-5 . TRBV15 many CATASGDVETQYF TGTGCCACCGCATCGGGGGATGTAGAGACCCAGTACTTC
TRBJ1-2 . TRBV2 . CASSEIAGTNYGYTF TGTGCCAGCAGTGAAATTGCAGGGACTAACTATGGCTACACCTTC
TRBJ2-7 . TRBV28 many CASGGGAGGYEQYF TGTGCCAGCGGCGGCGGGGCAGGGGGCTACGAGCAGTACTTC
TRBJ2-1 TRBD1 TRBV7-9 few CASSLAPGQGNNEQFF TGTGCCAGCAGCTTAGCGCCGGGACAGGGCAACAATGAGCAGTTCTTC
TRBJ1-1 . TRBV20-1 few CSAPPHRRNTEAFF TGCAGTGCACCGCCACATCGCCGTAACACTGAAGCTTTCTTT
TRBJ2-7 . TRBV5-1 many CASSLQGTRSSEQYF TGCGCCAGCAGCTTGCAGGGAACCAGGAGCAGCGAGCAGTACTTC
TRBJ1-5 . TRBV29-1 few CSVLQGRGNQPQHF TGCAGCGTCCTACAGGGTAGGGGGAATCAGCCCCAGCATTTT
TRBJ1-5 . TRBV12-3/TRBV12-4 few CASRPTGIGQPQHF TGTGCCAGCAGGCCAACAGGGATTGGGCAGCCCCAGCATTTT
TRBJ2-5 . TRBV12-3/TRBV12-4 few CASSLARGIGAGGRKTQYF TGTGCCAGCAGTTTAGCGCGTGGTATAGGGGCTGGCGGACGGAAGACCCAGTACTTC
TRBJ1-5 . TRBV7-8 few CASSSWGESNQPQHF TGTGCCAGCAGCTCATGGGGAGAGAGCAATCAGCCCCAGCATTTT
TRBJ2-7 . TRBV7-2 few CASSPRVRPGRHEQYF TGTGCCAGCAGCCCGAGGGTGAGGCCAGGGCGACACGAGCAGTACTTC
TRBJ1-1 . TRBV29-1 few CSVEDMHPEAFF TGCAGCGTTGAAGATATGCATCCTGAAGCTTTCTTT
TRBJ2-1 . TRBV7-2 many CASSLANTGNNEQFF TGTGCCAGCAGCTTAGCCAATACCGGGAACAATGAGCAGTTCTTC
TRBJ2-1 . TRBV28 few CASSRGSRGSYNEQFF TGTGCCAGCAGTAGGGGATCTCGGGGCTCCTACAATGAGCAGTTCTTC
TRBJ1-6 . TRBV7-9 . CASSVPGPRNSPLHF TGTGCCAGCAGCGTACCGGGCCCGAGGAACTCACCCCTCCACTTT
TRBJ2-7 TRBD1 TRBV7-2 . CASSWFIMGAQGVAPYEQYF TGTGCCAGCAGCTGGTTCATCATGGGGGCACAGGGGGTGGCCCCCTACGAGCAGTACTTC
TRBJ2-7 . TRBV5-6 many CASSSPVSASYEQYF TGTGCCAGCAGCTCCCCGGTTTCAGCCTCCTACGAGCAGTACTTC
TRBJ1-2 . TRBV2 . CASRERGGNYGYTF TGTGCCAGCAGGGAGAGAGGGGGTAACTATGGCTACACCTTC
TRBJ2-7 . TRBV12-3/TRBV12-4 . CANSLLASFHEQYF TGTGCCAACAGTTTACTAGCTTCGTTCCACGAGCAGTACTTC
TRBJ1-2 . TRBV5-6 few CASSPLSGGNYGYTF TGTGCCAGCAGCCCGCTTTCGGGGGGTAACTATGGCTACACCTTC
TRBJ1-1 . TRBV29-1 many CSVGQPNTEAFF TGCAGCGTTGGGCAGCCGAACACTGAAGCTTTCTTT
TRBJ2-1 . TRBV11-3 few CASSLGTADEQFF TGTGCCAGCAGCTTAGGGACAGCCGATGAGCAGTTCTTC
TRBJ1-6 . TRBV27 few CASSPVRSSYNSPLHF TGTGCCAGCAGTCCGGTCCGTAGCTCCTATAATTCACCCCTCCACTTT
TRBJ2-1 TRBD2 TRBV27 . CASSPRAAGGINEQFF TGTGCCAGCAGTCCCCGTGCAGCGGGGGGTATCAATGAGCAGTTCTTC
TRBJ1-2 TRBD1 TRBV5-1 . CASSLDRVVYGYTF TGCGCCAGCAGCCTGGACAGGGTCGTCTATGGCTACACCTTC
TRBJ2-3 . TRBV28 . CASPPRGRPDTQYF TGTGCCAGCCCACCCCGGGGGCGCCCAGATACGCAGTATTTT
TRBJ2-7 . TRBV4-1 many CASSQDAGKPYEQYF TGCGCCAGCAGCCAAGATGCCGGGAAACCCTACGAGCAGTACTTC
TRBJ1-2 . TRBV20-1 many CSASSGRGYTF TGCAGTGCTAGTAGTGGAAGAGGCTACACCTTC
TRBJ1-2 . TRBV5-5 many CASSLGPGGSYGYTF TGTGCCAGCAGTTTGGGCCCCGGGGGAAGCTATGGCTACACCTTC
TRBJ1-5 . TRBV5-8 . CASSLAAARAWPQHF TGTGCCAGCAGCTTGGCGGCGGCCCGGGCTTGGCCCCAGCATTTT
TRBJ1-5 . TRBV20-1 few CSAREGGKDQPQHF TGCAGTGCTAGAGAGGGCGGGAAAGATCAGCCCCAGCATTTT
TRBJ2-7 . TRBV21-1 . CASSLIQVYEQYF TGTGCCAGCAGTTTAATACAGGTCTACGAGCAGTACTTC
TRBJ1-2 . TRBV20-1 . CSARNSYGYTF TGCAGTGCTAGAAACAGCTATGGCTACACCTTC
TRBJ1-2 TRBD1 TRBV28 few CASSPRGQGERYTF TGTGCCAGCAGCCCTCGGGGACAGGGTGAACGCTACACCTTC
TRBJ2-7 . TRBV27 once CTSSLGQGLSYEQYF TGTACCAGCAGTTTGGGGCAGGGGCTATCCTACGAGCAGTACTTC
TRBJ1-1 . TRBV27 . CASSLFMGEGTEAFF TGTGCCAGCAGTTTGTTCATGGGTGAGGGCACTGAAGCTTTCTTT
TRBJ2-1 TRBD1 TRBV10-3 . CAISHAGTGGWNEQFF TGTGCCATCAGTCACGCTGGGACAGGGGGCTGGAATGAGCAGTTCTTC
TRBJ2-6 TRBD2 TRBV14 few CASSHYGGTRANVLTF TGTGCCAGCAGCCACTACGGCGGGACTAGGGCCAACGTCCTGACTTTC
TRBJ1-5 . TRBV19 . CASSIVGLSNQPQHF TGTGCCAGTAGTATAGTGGGTCTTAGCAATCAGCCCCAGCATTTT
TRBJ2-2 TRBD1 TRBV25-1 . CASSEQGVTGELFF TGTGCCAGCAGTGAACAGGGGGTGACCGGGGAGCTGTTTTTT
TRBJ2-3 . TRBV20-1 once CSARIPQGSTDTQYF TGCAGTGCTAGAATCCCACAGGGTAGCACAGATACGCAGTATTTT
TRBJ2-5 . TRBV28 many CASSLSGRYQETQYF TGTGCCAGCAGTTTATCGGGACGGTACCAAGAGACCCAGTACTTC
TRBJ2-5 TRBD1 TRBV24-1 . CATSGGQGRQETQYF TGTGCCACCAGTGGGGGACAGGGGAGACAAGAGACCCAGTACTTC
TRBJ2-7 TRBD2 TRBV2 few CASSGGLAGPSSYEQYF TGTGCCAGCAGTGGGGGACTAGCGGGCCCAAGCTCCTACGAGCAGTACTTC
TRBJ2-1 . TRBV28 many CASSPVRGGLNNEQFF TGTGCCAGCAGCCCCGTAAGGGGGGGCCTCAATAATGAGCAGTTCTTC
TRBJ2-1 . TRBV5-1 many CASSLVFREQFF TGCGCCAGCAGCTTGGTCTTCCGGGAGCAGTTCTTC
TRBJ1-2 . TRBV2 . CASRSTDFSNYGYTF TGTGCCAGCAGATCGACAGACTTTTCTAACTATGGCTACACCTTC
TRBJ2-2 . TRBV6-4 . CASSAGRTGELFF TGTGCCAGCAGTGCGGGACGGACCGGGGAGCTGTTTTTT
TRBJ1-5 . TRBV2 . CASSDGEGQPQHF TGTGCCAGCAGTGATGGGGAAGGACAGCCCCAGCATTTT
TRBJ1-2 . TRBV6-6 . CASSYTQGGNYGYTF TGTGCCAGCAGTTACACGCAGGGTGGAAACTATGGCTACACCTTC
TRBJ2-1 . TRBV12-3/TRBV12-4 . CASSLGRGRQGYLSSYNEQFF TGTGCCAGCAGTTTGGGCCGCGGGAGACAGGGATATTTGAGCTCCTACAATGAGCAGTTCTTC
TRBJ2-3 . TRBV5-4 . CASSFGEDSSTDTQYF TGTGCCAGCAGCTTCGGTGAGGACTCTAGCACAGATACGCAGTATTTT
TRBJ2-1 . TRBV9 . CASSVEWGGLNEQFF TGTGCCAGCAGCGTAGAGTGGGGGGGCCTTAATGAGCAGTTCTTC